This record concerns one T cell receptor beta chain sequence. These data are taken from a study of blood T cell repertoires in COVID-19. About the study: T cells, B-cell-depleted T cells, or PBMCs provided the cDNA or gDNA that served as material.

Source study methods: By means of reference gene primer amplification, nucleated cell counts were estimated. Clones were read by immunoSEQ multiplex PCR, and TCRdb kept only the in-frame ones, dropping some. The D gene and trimming were derived from the DNA, and the V and J assignments and clone size from that table. In the table there are 160,000 or so clones, around 83% of which are singletons. The CDR3 extends over 16 amino acids. The V gene lost 1 base and the J gene lost 7 bases, with 19 bases spanning the gap. CDR1 and CDR2 from the germline V gene are SNHLY and FYNNEI. The sequence came from a man in his 70s who had recovered from COVID-19. Input material: peripheral blood. The genes are TRBV2 and TRBJ1-2, with D uncertain. DNA for the CDR3: TGTGCCAGCAGTGAAGGCTTGGTGGCAGGCACGCGTGGCTACACCTTC. This encodes CASSEGLVAGTRGYTF. Based on the CDR3 plus reference TRBV2 and TRBJ1-2, the full variable domain is EPEVTQTPSHQVTQMGQEVILRCVPISNHLYFYWYRQILGQKVEFLVSFYNNEISEKSEIFDDQFSVERPDGSNFTLKIRSTKLEDSAMYFCASSEGLVAGTRGYTFGSGTRLTVV.